This TCR beta chain was observed in a study of blood T cell repertoires in COVID-19. On the study more broadly: Nucleic acid was either cDNA or gDNA, and it came from T cells, B-cell-depleted T cells, or PBMCs.

CDR3 length: 13 residues. The trim removed 7 bases at V and 7 bases at J, leaving 8 bases unmatched. Germline V gene data show CDR1 as LNHDA and CDR2 as SQIVND (reference sequence). In the source study's methods: For nucleated cells, counts were estimated from reference gene primer amplification. Measured with immunoSEQ multiplex PCR; TCRdb has only the in-frame clones, and not every one. The V and J calls and clone size come from that table; D and trimming were worked out from the DNA. Among around 400,000 clones listed, 80% to 85% were seen once. This clone was seen just once. Self-reported history from a screening survey and questionnaire set each donor's cohort. Two negative PCRs, clearance, or symptom resolution were required of recovered Cohort 3 donors.

This TCR was sampled from a woman between 45 and 60 years old who had recovered from COVID-19. The sample consisted of PBMCs or T cells enriched from blood (not recorded which). This sequence joins TRBV19 and TRBJ2-7, with 9 bases fitting TRBD1. The chain's CDR3 is CASTPGQGKEQYF. The CDR3 DNA is TGTGCCAGTACTCCGGGACAGGGTAAGGAGCAGTACTTC.